Listed below are T cell receptor beta chains from one sample, sequenced in a study of regulatory T cells in long-lasting Graves disease. TCRdb reprocessed the multiplex PCR reads with MiXCR, giving one entry per CDR3 protein. The sample contains 400,000 to 500,000 distinct CDR3 sequences, over 12% of which appear only once. Another study also made use of these data, one on T cells in Graves' hyperthyroidism and ophthalmopathy.

Sequences were derived from peripheral blood mononuclear cells (PBMCs), sampled at new diagnosis, from a patient treated with antithyroid drugs. All receptors derive from a woman aged 40 to 50 with Graves disease. Each CDR3 is given with its conserved first and last residue.

CDR3 protein: CVSSAGQGVEPQHF
V gene: TRBV18

CDR3 protein: CASSSGISFGGQTQYF
V gene: TRBV19

CDR3 protein: CASSLVLDRQDGYTF
V gene: TRBV7-9

CDR3 protein: CASSQEGQSTLLKGYTF
V gene: TRBV4-3

CDR3 protein: CSARMGARNSPLHF
V gene: TRBV20-1

CDR3 protein: CASSQGLGRSYEQYF
V gene: TRBV28

CDR3 protein: CASSLVGGSEWPDTQYF
V gene: TRBV5-1

CDR3 protein: CASSLSSGTHEAFF
V gene: TRBV5-1

CDR3 protein: CASSRTSGLSGANVLTF
V gene: TRBV12-3/TRBV12-4

CDR3 protein: CASSTDPGTALSGNTIYF
V gene: TRBV7-6

CDR3 protein: CASTQGTEAFF
V gene: TRBV12-3/TRBV12-4

CDR3 protein: CASSLAAGDEQFF
V gene: TRBV7-9

CDR3 protein: CASRDRDLVGRNEQYF
V gene: TRBV6-9

CDR3 protein: CASREDGYTF
V gene: TRBV2

CDR3 protein: CASSEEAANSPLHF
V gene: TRBV2

CDR3 protein: CASRGLAGKETQYF
V gene: TRBV6-1

CDR3 protein: CASSQDAGVGYTF
V gene: TRBV3-1

CDR3 protein: CASSVEGLQETQYF
V gene: TRBV9

CDR3 protein: CASSVTGTGGFEQYF
V gene: TRBV5-1

CDR3 protein: CASSPGVAGKGFRAYEQYF
V gene: TRBV11-2